This T cell receptor beta chain came from a study of T cell responses to AZD1222 COVID-19 vaccine. Overall study findings and caveats: Clonal diversity may have been underestimated in mostly white British donors. Vaccine-related CD4 TCRs covered spike, predominating at 160-218 and 743-854.

Details on this clone: Its antigen remains unknown.

The CDR3 runs to 13 residues. Deletions cut 5 bases from V and 4 bases from J, with 10 bases between. Germline assignment: CDR1 SEHNR and CDR2 FQNEAQ (reference sequence). Assay used: immunoSEQ multiplex PCR; TCRdb lists only in-frame clones, some missing. The sample holds fewer than 130,000 clones, around nine tenths seen once. This specimen consisted of peripheral blood, obtained 28 days after the second AZD1222 dose. This chain uses TRBV7-9 with TRBJ2-3, with D tentatively TRBD1 (5 bases). This sequence originates from an adult who received the AZD1222 COVID-19 vaccine. The CDR3 nucleotides read TGTGCCAGCAGCATCCTCAGGGCAGATACGCAGTATTTT. It yields the protein CASSILRADTQYF.